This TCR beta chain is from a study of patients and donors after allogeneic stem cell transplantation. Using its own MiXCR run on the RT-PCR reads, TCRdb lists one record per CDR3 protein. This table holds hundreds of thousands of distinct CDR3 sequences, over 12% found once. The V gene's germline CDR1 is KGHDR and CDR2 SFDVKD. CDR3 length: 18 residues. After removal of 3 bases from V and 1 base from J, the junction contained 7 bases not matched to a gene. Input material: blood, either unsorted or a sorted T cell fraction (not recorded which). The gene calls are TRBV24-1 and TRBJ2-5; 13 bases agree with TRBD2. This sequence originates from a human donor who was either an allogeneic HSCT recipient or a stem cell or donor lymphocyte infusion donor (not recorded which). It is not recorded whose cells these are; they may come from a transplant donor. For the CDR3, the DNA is TGTGCCACCAGTGATCCGAGGACTAGCGGGGGCCCCCAAGAGACCCAGTACTTC. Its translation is CATSDPRTSGGPQETQYF.